This TCR beta chain was recovered during a study of OX40 agonist ivuxolimab in advanced cancers. Context from the whole study: Ivuxolimab, which targeted the costimulatory receptor OX40 (CD134), was an agonistic, fully human IgG2 monoclonal antibody. Intravenous ivuxolimab was administered to patients every 2 weeks at six dose levels: 0.01, 0.1, 0.3, 1.5, 3 and 10 mg/kg. Three dose-escalation patients achieved partial responses, one with hepatocellular carcinoma and two with cutaneous melanoma. The paper covers the monotherapy dose-escalation part of the phase I ivuxolimab trial, which included N of about 56 patients. The purpose of peripheral TCRbeta sequencing was to test whether ivuxolimab changed TCR sequence diversity and led to clonal T-cell expansion. Among the roughly 50 dose-escalation patients, 19 had hepatocellular carcinoma, roughly 15 melanoma, 9 renal cell carcinoma and 9 head and neck cancer. A male proportion of 75% to 85% and a mean age of around 60 years, ranging from roughly 23 to 90, were recorded for the dose-escalation cohort. Patients were allowed to have had prior anti-PD-1, anti-PD-L1 or anti-CTLA-4 therapy, and 40% of the dose-escalation patients had been treated with checkpoint inhibitors.

Results the study describes overall, beyond this receptor: Low levels of normalized T-cell clonal expansion were also seen in some nonresponding patients. In partial responders in the 0.1-3.0 mg/kg groups, normalized peripheral clonal expansion was found to be among the lowest, especially among CD8+ T cells. At doses of 0.1 to 3.0 mg/kg, clonal expansion of both CD4+ and CD8+ T cells in blood was seen between baseline and week 6. On average, CD8+ T cells showed more expanded clones than CD4+ T cells after ivuxolimab. Which antigens the clonally expanded peripheral T cells were specific for was not determined.

Genomic DNA was isolated from the sorted cells so that the TCRbeta CDR3 region could be sequenced. TCRbeta CDR3 regions were sequenced using the immunoSEQ Assay. The table was pulled from immuneACCESS by TCRdb, which kept in-frame rearrangements only. Such tables lose some clones; where checked, under half of the loss comes from unresolved V genes, and the rest has no known cause. This sample lists tens of thousands of clones; around 73% were detected once. The ten most abundant clones make up roughly 13% of the sample. Patients with a history of autoimmune disease or receiving systemic immunosuppression were excluded from the trial. In every dose cohort, peripheral blood was drawn for TCR sequencing at baseline, cycle 4 day 1, and cycle 7 day 1. The samples were drawn from a first-in-human, open-label, multicenter phase I dose-escalation trial of ivuxolimab. Adults with locally advanced or metastatic head and neck squamous cell, hepatocellular, melanoma or renal cell carcinoma were enrolled in the trial. Before TCR sequencing, CD4+ T cells and CD8+ T cells were sorted from peripheral blood as separate populations.

With respect to this clone: What this receptor recognizes is not known. No much larger clone is present one base from it, and per-base qualities are unavailable.

The TCR originated in an adult with an advanced solid tumor such as melanoma, head and neck, liver or kidney cancer. The sequencing used CD4+ or CD8+ T cells sorted from blood, collected in a trial of the OX40 agonist ivuxolimab.

The CDR3 region reads CASSPGQGSEKLFF. The sequenced DNA is TGTGCCAGCAGCCCGGGACAGGGAAGTGAAAAACTGTTTTTT. Recombination connected TRBV7-8 to TRBJ1-4; 9 central nucleotides agree with TRBD1. Here V drops 5 bases and J drops 7 bases, and the junction holds 5 bases not matched to any gene. CDR1 and CDR2 are read off the germline V gene as SGHVS and FQNEAQ. From its cysteine to its phenylalanine, the CDR3 spans 14 amino acids. The retained sequence is limited to the CDR3, 42 bases, with the frame set at the first base. The CDR3, completed at both ends by the reference TRBV7-8 and TRBJ1-4 genes, gives the full variable domain GAGVSQSPRYKVAKRGQDVALRCDPISGHVSLFWYQQALGQGPEFLTYFQNEAQLDKSGLPSDRFFAERPEGSVSTLKIQRTQQEDSAVYLCASSPGQGSEKLFFGSGTQLSVL.